This TCR beta chain was sequenced during a study of identical twins. In this sample, this clonotype turned up a few times. Using its own MiXCR run on the 5' RACE reads, TCRdb lists one record per CDR3 protein. The table includes a few hundred thousand distinct CDR3 sequences, around 24% detected once. The CDR3 covers 13 residues. CDR1 is SQVTM and CDR2 is ANQGSEA in the germline V gene. Between the trimmed V and J ends, which lost 4 bases and 2 bases, there was a span of 11 bases. The same data also contributed to another study, on T cells expressing NK-cell markers. Per that paper: Restriction of the sorted population to alpha-beta TCR T cells was achieved in several experiments with an anti-gamma-delta TCR antibody. Dominant NKG2C+ clonotypes accounted for roughly 1.0-7.0% of CD8+ T cells in six donors. A few of the donors also had these clonotypes leading their CD3+CD56-NKG2C+ fraction. Specificity for HCMV among expanded NKG2C+ T cell clones was not established.

The sequenced sample consisted of CD4+ T cells sorted from blood. The J gene is TRBJ1-1, the V gene TRBV29-1; tentatively, D is TRBD1 (6 bases). This TCR was recovered from a woman between 18 and 29 years old in good health. The chain's CDR3 is CSVGGGANTEAFF. The CDR3 nucleotides read TGCAGCGTTGGGGGGGGGGCCAACACTGAAGCTTTCTTT.